This T cell receptor (beta chain) stems from a study of molecular identifiers for immune sequencing clone quantification. Each CDR3 protein gets one entry after TCRdb re-called the PCR reads with MiXCR. The repertoire holds some 680,000 distinct CDR3 sequences, with about 25% as singletons. This CDR3 contains 13 residues. Germline V lookup: CDR1 MNHEY, CDR2 SVGEGT. V lost 5 bases, J lost 3 bases, and 3 bases stayed unmatched. It was from approximately 22,000 to 940,000 sorted cells, with 10%, 30% or 50% RNA, that naive CD8 libraries came. This clonotype was picked up many times. This sequence joins TRBV6-2 or TRBV6-3 and TRBJ2-5; 7 nucleotides align to TRBD2. Input material: naive CD8+ T cells from blood, with Jurkat cell RNA spiked in. Indicated subset: FACS-sorted CD8+CD4-CCR7+CD45RA+ naive T cells. This sequence was found in a human donor in good health. Some libraries in this study had Jurkat cell RNA spiked in. CDR3 in DNA: TGTGCCAGCAGTAGGGACTATAAAGAGACCCAGTACTTC. Translating gives CASSRDYKETQYF.